These 15 T cell receptor beta chains were all obtained from the same sample, sequenced in a study of shared clonotypes between healthy human individuals. The protocol was immunoSEQ multiplex PCR, while the TCRdb copy is restricted to in-frame clones and leaves out a portion. The repertoire holds some 2,500,000 clones, more than 85% seen once, with around 0.4% in the top ten. Material for sequencing was naive CD4+ T cells from PBMCs. Subset denoted: CD45RA+ positively selected. The receptors derive from a man younger than 30 in good health. Some clones in this sample may be carry-over from other donors' samples.

The CDR3 nucleotides read TGTGCCACAACGCCCCCCAGCTCCTACAATGAGCAGTTCTTC. Its protein is CATTPPSSYNEQFF. The genes are TRBV6-5 and TRBJ2-1; D is ambiguous. The germline gives CDR1 MNHEY, CDR2 SVGAGI. Deletions cut 10 bases from V and 0 bases from J, with 13 bases between. The CDR3 consists of 14 residues.

V and J are TRBV6-5 and TRBJ1-1; 9 nucleotides match TRBD1. Germline V gene sequence: CDR1 MNHEY, CDR2 SVGAGI. This CDR3 spans 14 amino acids. After removal of 4 bases from V and 4 bases from J, the junction contained 4 bases not matched to a gene. The CDR3 sequence: CASSSPGQGTEAFF. In DNA, the CDR3 is TGTGCCAGCAGTTCCCCGGGACAGGGCACTGAAGCTTTCTTT.

Note on this clone: This sample includes further DNA sequences coding for the same CDR3. The chain recombines TRBV27 with TRBJ2-7; D might be TRBD1 (6 bases). In germline, CDR1 is MNHEY, CDR2 SMNVEV (reference sequence). The V end lost 3 bases, the J end lost 2 bases, and 11 bases lay between the germline ends. The CDR3 covers 14 residues. CDR3 coding DNA: TGTGCCAGCAGTTTTAGAGGGGGTCCCTACGAGCAGTACTTC. It is translated as CASSFRGGPYEQYF.

Points on this clone: At the DNA level, this CDR3 is encoded by other sequences in the same sample as well. The V gene is TRBV28, the J gene TRBJ2-5; D gene uncertain. The end of the DNA aligns better with TRBJ2-7, so the J call may be wrong. CDR1 is MDHEN, CDR2 SYDVKM, per germline. The CDR3 is made up of 12 amino acids. The CDR3, as DNA: TGTGCCAGCAGTTTGGTCTCCTACGAGCAGTACTTC. Protein product: CASSLVSYEQYF.

The V call is TRBV4-3, the J call TRBJ1-5; weak D call: TRBD1 (6 bases). There are 15 residues in the CDR3. V dropped 2 bases and J dropped 2 bases, with 10 bases sitting between them. Germline CDR1 LGHNA, CDR2 YSLEER. Written as DNA, the CDR3 is TGCGCCAGCAGCCAATTTACAGGGCGCAATCAGCCCCAGCATTTT. Protein sequence: CASSQFTGRNQPQHF.

This chain connects TRBV28 to TRBJ1-6; D possibly corresponds to TRBD1 (6 bases). The germline CDR1 and CDR2 sequences are MDHEN and SYDVKM. With 6 bases removed from V and 11 bases from J, the gap between germline ends came to 20 bases. The CDR3 length is 15 residues. The CDR3 DNA follows: TGTGCCAGCAGGCGAAAGACAGGCCTGGGCGCACCCCTCCACTTT. Its translation: CASRRKTGLGAPLHF.

This sequence joins TRBV7-9 and TRBJ2-1; D may be TRBD2 (5 bases). The V gene lost 1 base and the J gene lost 8 bases, with 15 bases spanning the gap. Germline V gene sequence: CDR1 SEHNR, CDR2 FQNEAQ (reference sequence). The CDR3 sequence is 15 residues long. The CDR3 loop is CASSLGIQVRDEQFF. DNA of the CDR3: TGTGCCAGCAGCTTAGGTATTCAAGTGAGGGATGAGCAGTTCTTC.

In regard to this clone: At the DNA level, this CDR3 is encoded by other sequences in the same sample as well. The chain has TRBV29-1 and TRBJ2-3; 7 bases agree with TRBD2. Trimming at V came to 6 bases and at J to 6 bases, leaving 9 bases not matched to a gene. Germline loops: CDR1 SQVTM, CDR2 ANQGSEA. CDR3 length: 13 residues. The CDR3 nucleotides are TGCAGCGTCCGGGGGGTCCTGGGGGATACGCAGTATTTT. Its protein is CSVRGVLGDTQYF.

This chain joins TRBV6-5 and TRBJ1-1; the D is unclear. Germline V gene data show CDR1 as MNHEY and CDR2 as SVGAGI. The CDR3 has 14 amino acids. V was shortened by 8 bases and J by 5 bases, with 18 bases between the two germline ends. This CDR3 reads CASHGGRRDTEAFF. The CDR3 region has the DNA TGTGCCAGCCACGGCGGCCGAAGGGATACTGAAGCTTTCTTT.

The chain combines TRBV30 with TRBJ2-2, with D perhaps TRBD2 (6 bases). This CDR3 has 12 residues. CDR1 and CDR2 from the germline V gene are GTSNPN and SVGIG (reference sequence). Deletions cut 5 bases from V and 3 bases from J, with 7 bases between. The CDR3 nucleotides are TGTGCCTGGCAGCGGGACACCGGGGAGCTGTTTTTT. It encodes CAWQRDTGELFF.

Comment on this clone: The same CDR3 also results from other DNA sequences found in this sample. This chain connects TRBV28 to TRBJ1-2; no clear D. With 3 bases removed from V and 4 bases from J, the gap between germline ends came to 6 bases. CDR3 length: 12 residues. Germline loops: CDR1 MDHEN, CDR2 SYDVKM. CDR3 bases: TGTGCCAGCAGTTTGGGCCTCTATGGCTACACCTTC. As protein: CASSLGLYGYTF.

The genes are TRBV11-3 and TRBJ2-7, with D unclear. The ends were cut back, 0 bases at V and 0 bases at J, with 6 bases in the middle. The CDR3 totals 14 residues. Germline CDR1 SGHNT, CDR2 YENEEA. CDR3 amino acids: CASSLDPGSYEQYF. For the CDR3, the DNA is TGTGCCAGCAGCTTAGATCCAGGCTCCTACGAGCAGTACTTC.

V gene TRBV10-3 combines with J gene TRBJ2-7, with 13 positions matching TRBD2. The CDR3 length is 14 residues. V was clipped by 5 bases and J by 5 bases; unmatched bases: 3. Per germline, CDR1 ENHRY and CDR2 SYGVKD. The CDR3 sequence: CAISPGLAGNEQYF. The DNA of the CDR3 is TGTGCCATCAGTCCGGGACTAGCGGGAAACGAGCAGTACTTC.

V gene TRBV7-2 combines with J gene TRBJ2-1, with D perhaps matching TRBD2 (6 bases). This CDR3 contains 16 residues. CDR1 and CDR2 (germline): SGHTA, FQGNSA. V was cut by 5 bases and J by 2 bases, with 16 bases left in between. CDR3 nucleotide sequence: TGTGCCAGCAGCCTTGGGCCGGGAGTTGCCTACAATGAGCAGTTCTTC. Translating it yields CASSLGPGVAYNEQFF.

For the CDR3, the DNA is TGTGCCAGCAGGACGGGGAAGGGGAGTGGGACAGATACGCAGTATTTT. This sequence encodes CASRTGKGSGTDTQYF. The J gene is TRBJ2-3, the V gene TRBV28; D possibly matches TRBD1 or TRBD2 (5 bases each). V dropped 6 bases and J dropped 3 bases, with 19 bases sitting between them. Germline V gene data show CDR1 as MDHEN and CDR2 as SYDVKM. The CDR3 totals 16 residues.